The TCR beta chain described here comes from a study of blood T cell repertoires in COVID-19. As processed by the authors: Using reference gene primer amplification, nucleated cell counts were estimated. The table came from immunoSEQ multiplex PCR; TCRdb's copy has only in-frame clones and leaves some out. V, J and clone size derive from that table, while D and trimming were established from the DNA sequence. The sample has roughly 500,000 clones, about 91% seen once; the top ten hold 0.9%. The germline V gene has CDR1 SEHNR and CDR2 FQNEAQ (reference sequence). The J segment lost 4 bases and the V segment lost 2 bases, leaving 15 bases of the junction unmatched. The CDR3 is 19 amino acids. Seattle's cohort entered during active infection and was followed longitudinally.

This clonotype was sampled from a man between 18 and 35 years old with COVID-19, enrolled during active disease. The V call is TRBV7-9, the J call TRBJ1-3; 9 bases align to TRBD1. The sequencing input was peripheral blood. The CDR3, as DNA: TGTGCCAGCAGCTTATGGGGACAGGGAGGAAGTGCGAGAGGAAACACCATATATTTT. Translation: CASSLWGQGGSARGNTIYF.